The source of this T cell receptor (beta chain) is a study of blood T cell repertoires in COVID-19. Overall study context: Donors in the United States, Italy and Spain gave samples during acute or convalescent COVID-19. Sources were T cells, B-cell-depleted T cells, or PBMCs; the material itself was cDNA or gDNA.

CDR3 length equals 14 residues. The J segment lost 2 bases and the V segment lost 4 bases, leaving 2 bases of the junction unmatched. The germline CDR1 and CDR2 sequences are SEHNR and FQNEAQ (reference sequence). Method: immunoSEQ multiplex PCR; TCRdb's copy keeps in-frame clones and lacks some. The repertoire holds tens of thousands of clones, with around nine tenths as singletons. Sequencing used peripheral blood. The sequence came from a man aged 55 to 69 with acute or convalescent COVID-19. The rearrangement links TRBV7-9 to TRBJ1-5; 7 bases map to TRBD1. DNA for the CDR3: TGTGCCAGCAGCTACGGACAGGGCAATCAGCCCCAGCATTTT. Protein: CASSYGQGNQPQHF.